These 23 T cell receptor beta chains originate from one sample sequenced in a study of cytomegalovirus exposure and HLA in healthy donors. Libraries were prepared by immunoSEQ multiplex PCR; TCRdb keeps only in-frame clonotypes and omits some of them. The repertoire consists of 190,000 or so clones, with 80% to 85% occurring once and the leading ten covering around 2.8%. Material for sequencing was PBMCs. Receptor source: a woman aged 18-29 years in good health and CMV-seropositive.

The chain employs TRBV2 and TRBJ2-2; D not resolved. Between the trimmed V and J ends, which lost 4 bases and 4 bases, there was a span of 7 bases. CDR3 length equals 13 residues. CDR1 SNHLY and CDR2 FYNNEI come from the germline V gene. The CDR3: CASSASSTGELFF. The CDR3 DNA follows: TGTGCCAGCAGTGCTTCCAGCACCGGGGAGCTGTTTTTT. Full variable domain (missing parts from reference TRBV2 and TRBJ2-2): EPEVTQTPSHQVTQMGQEVILRCVPISNHLYFYWYRQILGQKVEFLVSFYNNEISEKSEIFDDQFSVERPDGSNFTLKIRSTKLEDSAMYFCASSASSTGELFFGEGSRLTVL.

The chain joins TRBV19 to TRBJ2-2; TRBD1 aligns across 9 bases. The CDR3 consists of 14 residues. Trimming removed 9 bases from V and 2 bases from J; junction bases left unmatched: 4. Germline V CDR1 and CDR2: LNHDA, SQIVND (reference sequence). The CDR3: CASQDRGNTGELFF. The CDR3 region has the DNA TGTGCCAGCCAGGACAGGGGAAACACCGGGGAGCTGTTTTTT.

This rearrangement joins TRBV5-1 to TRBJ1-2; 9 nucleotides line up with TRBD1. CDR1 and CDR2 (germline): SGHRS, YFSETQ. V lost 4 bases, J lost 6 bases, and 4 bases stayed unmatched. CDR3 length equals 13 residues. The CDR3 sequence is CASSVQGADGYTF. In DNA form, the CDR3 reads TGCGCCAGCAGCGTACAGGGGGCGGATGGCTACACCTTC.

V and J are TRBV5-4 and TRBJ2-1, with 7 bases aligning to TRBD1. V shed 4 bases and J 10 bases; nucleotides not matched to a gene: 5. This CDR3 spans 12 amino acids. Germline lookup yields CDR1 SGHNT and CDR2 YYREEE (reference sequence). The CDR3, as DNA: TGTGCCAGCAGCCAACAGGGGCCCGAGCAGTTCTTC. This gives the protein CASSQQGPEQFF.

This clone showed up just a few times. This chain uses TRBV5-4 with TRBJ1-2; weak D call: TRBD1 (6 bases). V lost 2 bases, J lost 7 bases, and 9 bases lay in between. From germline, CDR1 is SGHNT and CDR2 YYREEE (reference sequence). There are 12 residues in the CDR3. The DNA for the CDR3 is TGTGCCAGCAGCTTTTCAGGGGTTGGCTACACCTTC. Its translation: CASSFSGVGYTF.

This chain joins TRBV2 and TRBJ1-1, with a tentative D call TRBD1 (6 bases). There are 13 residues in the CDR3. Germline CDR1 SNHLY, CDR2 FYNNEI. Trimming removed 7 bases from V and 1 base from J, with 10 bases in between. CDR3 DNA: TGTGCCAGCACTCTGACAGGGAACACTGAAGCTTTCTTT. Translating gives CASTLTGNTEAFF. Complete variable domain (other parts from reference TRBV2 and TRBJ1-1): EPEVTQTPSHQVTQMGQEVILRCVPISNHLYFYWYRQILGQKVEFLVSFYNNEISEKSEIFDDQFSVERPDGSNFTLKIRSTKLEDSAMYFCASTLTGNTEAFFGQGTRLTVV.

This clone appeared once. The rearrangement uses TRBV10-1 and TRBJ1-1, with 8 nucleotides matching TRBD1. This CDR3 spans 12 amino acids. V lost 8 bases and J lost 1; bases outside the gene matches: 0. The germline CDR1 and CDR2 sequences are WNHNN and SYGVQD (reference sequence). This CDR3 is CASGTGNTEAFF. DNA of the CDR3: TGCGCCAGCGGGACAGGGAACACTGAAGCTTTCTTT.

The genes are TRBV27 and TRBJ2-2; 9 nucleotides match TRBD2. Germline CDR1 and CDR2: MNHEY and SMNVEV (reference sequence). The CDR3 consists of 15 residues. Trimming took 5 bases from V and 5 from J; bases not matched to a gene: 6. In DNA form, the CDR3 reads TGTGCCAGCAGTATGCGGGGGGGCTCGACCGGGGAGCTGTTTTTT. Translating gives CASSMRGGSTGELFF.

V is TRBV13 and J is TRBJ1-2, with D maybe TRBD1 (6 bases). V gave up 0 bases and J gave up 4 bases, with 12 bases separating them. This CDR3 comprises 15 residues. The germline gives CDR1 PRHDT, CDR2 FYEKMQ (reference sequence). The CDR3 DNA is TGTGCCAGCAGCTTAGGCCTGGGGGCGGTCTATGGCTACACCTTC. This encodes CASSLGLGAVYGYTF.

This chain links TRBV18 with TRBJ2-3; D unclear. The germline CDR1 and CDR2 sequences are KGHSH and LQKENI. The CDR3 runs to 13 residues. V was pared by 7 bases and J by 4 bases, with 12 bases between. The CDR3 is CASCTSRSDTQYF. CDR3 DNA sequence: TGTGCCAGCTGTACCAGTCGCTCAGATACGCAGTATTTT.

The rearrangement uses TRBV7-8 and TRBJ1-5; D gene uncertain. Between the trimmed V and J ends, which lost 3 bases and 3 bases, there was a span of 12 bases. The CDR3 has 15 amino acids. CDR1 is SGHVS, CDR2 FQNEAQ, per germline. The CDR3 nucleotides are TGTGCCAGCAGCTTTAACCGGGTCGACAATCAGCCCCAGCATTTT. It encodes CASSFNRVDNQPQHF. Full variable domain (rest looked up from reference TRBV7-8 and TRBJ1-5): GAGVSQSPRYKVAKRGQDVALRCDPISGHVSLFWYQQALGQGPEFLTYFQNEAQLDKSGLPSDRFFAERPEGSVSTLKIQRTQQEDSAVYLCASSFNRVDNQPQHFGDGTRLSIL.

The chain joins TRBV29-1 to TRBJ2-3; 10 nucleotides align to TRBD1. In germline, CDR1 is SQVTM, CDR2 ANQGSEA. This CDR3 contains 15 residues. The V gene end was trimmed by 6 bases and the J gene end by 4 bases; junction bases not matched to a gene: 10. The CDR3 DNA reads TGCAGCGTCGTCCGGGACAGGGGAGGTGCAGATACGCAGTATTTT. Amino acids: CSVVRDRGGADTQYF.

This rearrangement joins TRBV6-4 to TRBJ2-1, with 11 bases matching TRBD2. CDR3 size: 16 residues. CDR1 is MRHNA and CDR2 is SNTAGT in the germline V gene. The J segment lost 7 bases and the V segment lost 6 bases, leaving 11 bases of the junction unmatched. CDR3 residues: CASSLAGGVRLNEQFF. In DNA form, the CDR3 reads TGTGCCAGCAGCCTAGCGGGGGGCGTTAGATTGAATGAGCAGTTCTTC.

The CDR3 nucleotides are TGTGCCAGCAGCTTAAGCCCGGGACAGGGAATAGCTTTCTTT. Amino acid sequence: CASSLSPGQGIAFF. This chain uses TRBV7-3 with TRBJ1-1, with 9 bases that match TRBD1. Per the germline V gene, CDR1 is SGHTA and CDR2 is FQGTGA. Trimming at V came to 1 base and at J to 10 bases, leaving 7 bases not matched to a gene. This CDR3 has 14 residues.

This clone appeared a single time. The CDR3 region has the DNA TGTGCCAGCAGCAACAGGGGGCTTGGAAACACCATATATTTT. It is translated as CASSNRGLGNTIYF. The genes are TRBV6-6 and TRBJ1-3; TRBD1 matches at 9 bases. With 6 bases clipped from V and 3 bases from J, the junction kept 3 bases outside the gene matches. The CDR3 runs to 14 residues. Germline-derived CDR1 and CDR2 are MNHNY and SVGAGI (reference sequence).

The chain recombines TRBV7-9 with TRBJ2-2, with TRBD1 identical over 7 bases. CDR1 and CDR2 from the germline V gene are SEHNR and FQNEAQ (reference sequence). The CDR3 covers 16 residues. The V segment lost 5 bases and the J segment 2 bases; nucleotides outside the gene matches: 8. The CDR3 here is CASSPPGQSNTGELFF. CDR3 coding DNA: TGTGCCAGCAGCCCCCCGGGACAGAGTAACACCGGGGAGCTGTTTTTT.

The CDR3 DNA reads as TGTGCCAGCAGCTTGGGGGCGAATCAGCCCCAGCATTTT. Translation gives CASSLGANQPQHF. The chain joins TRBV7-3 to TRBJ1-5, with a tentative D call TRBD1 (6 bases). Germline-derived CDR1 and CDR2 are SGHTA and FQGTGA. CDR3 length equals 13 residues. Trimming cost V 3 bases and J 4 bases, with 7 bases left between them.

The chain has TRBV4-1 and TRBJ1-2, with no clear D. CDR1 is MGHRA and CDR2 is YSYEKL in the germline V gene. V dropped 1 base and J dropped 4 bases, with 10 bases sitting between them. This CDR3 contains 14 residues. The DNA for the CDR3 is TGCGCCAGCAGCCAAGCCGGCGAGGGCTATGGCTACACCTTC. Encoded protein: CASSQAGEGYGYTF.

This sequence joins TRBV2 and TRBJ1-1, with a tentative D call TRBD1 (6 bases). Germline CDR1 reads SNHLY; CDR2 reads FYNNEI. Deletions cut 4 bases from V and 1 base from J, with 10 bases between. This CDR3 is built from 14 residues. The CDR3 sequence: CASSAQGKNTEAFF. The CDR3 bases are TGTGCCAGCAGTGCGCAGGGGAAGAACACTGAAGCTTTCTTT. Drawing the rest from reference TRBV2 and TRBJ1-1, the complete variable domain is EPEVTQTPSHQVTQMGQEVILRCVPISNHLYFYWYRQILGQKVEFLVSFYNNEISEKSEIFDDQFSVERPDGSNFTLKIRSTKLEDSAMYFCASSAQGKNTEAFFGQGTRLTVV.

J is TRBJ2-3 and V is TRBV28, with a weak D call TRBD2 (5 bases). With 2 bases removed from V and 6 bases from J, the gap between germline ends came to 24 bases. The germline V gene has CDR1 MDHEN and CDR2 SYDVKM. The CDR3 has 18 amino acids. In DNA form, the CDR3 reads TGTGCCAGCAGTTTAGGAGGTAGTCGTGGCCTTCGGAGGGATACGCAGTATTTT. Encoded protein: CASSLGGSRGLRRDTQYF.

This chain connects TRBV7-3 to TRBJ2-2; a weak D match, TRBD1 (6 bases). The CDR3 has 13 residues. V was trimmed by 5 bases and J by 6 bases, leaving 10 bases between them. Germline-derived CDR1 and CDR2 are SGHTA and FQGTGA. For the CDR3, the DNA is TGTGCCAGCAGCCAAACAGGGTCCGGGGAGCTGTTTTTT. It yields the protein CASSQTGSGELFF.

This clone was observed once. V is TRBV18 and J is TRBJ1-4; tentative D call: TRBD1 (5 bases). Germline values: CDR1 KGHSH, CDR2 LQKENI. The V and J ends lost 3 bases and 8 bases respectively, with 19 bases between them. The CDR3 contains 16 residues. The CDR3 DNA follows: TGTGCCAGCTCACCCCAGAGTTCAAGGGGAGGGGAAAAACTGTTTTTT. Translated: CASSPQSSRGGEKLFF.

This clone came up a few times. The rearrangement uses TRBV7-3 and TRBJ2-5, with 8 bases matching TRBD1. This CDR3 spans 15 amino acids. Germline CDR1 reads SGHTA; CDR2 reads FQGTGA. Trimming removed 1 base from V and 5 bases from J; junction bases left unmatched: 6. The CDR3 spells CASSLSSGGIETQYF. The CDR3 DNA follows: TGTGCCAGCAGCTTAAGTTCAGGGGGCATCGAGACCCAGTACTTC. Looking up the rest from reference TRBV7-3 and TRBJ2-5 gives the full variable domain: GAGVSQTPSNKVTEKGKYVELRCDPISGHTALYWYRQSLGQGPEFLIYFQGTGAADDSGLPNDRFFAVRPEGSVSTLKIQRTERGDSAVYLCASSLSSGGIETQYFGPGTRLLVL.